Sequencing of this T cell receptor (beta chain) was carried out in a study of blood T cell repertoires in COVID-19. Profiling relied on immunoSEQ multiplex PCR, and the TCRdb table lists in-frame clones only, not all of them. The data show some 320,000 clones, more than 90% seen once. With 7 bases clipped from V and 5 bases from J, the junction kept 7 bases outside the gene matches. This CDR3 spans 15 amino acids. Germline CDR1 and CDR2: SGHRS and YFSETQ. The source material was PBMCs or T cells enriched from blood (not recorded which). The sequence was collected from a man in his 60s who had recovered from COVID-19. The rearrangement links TRBV5-1 to TRBJ2-1, with TRBD2 matching over 12 bases. In DNA, the CDR3 is TGCGCCAGCCGTCTAGCGGGGGGGGTGGACAATGAGCAGTTCTTC. Residues: CASRLAGGVDNEQFF.